This T cell receptor (beta chain) is drawn from a study of T cell responses to AZD1222 COVID-19 vaccine (dated by TCRdb to the early 2020s). Background for the entire study: TCR sequencing covered 233 trial participants: about 210 given two doses of AZD1222 and 26 given two doses of MenACWY control vaccine. Trial participants were enrolled by age into subgroups of 18-55, 56-69 and 70-plus years, and around 150, 28 and 57 TCR-sequenced participants, respectively, were included in these subgroups.

What the research found in general, with its limitations: No day 14 peak-response samples were available, so repertoires were characterized only after the peak T cell response. The whole spike protein was spanned by vaccine-associated CD4 TCRs, and dominant responses were seen in regions 160-218 and 743-854. Most participants were white British and females outnumbered males, and the authors suggested that clonal diversity may have been underestimated. Conclusions about previously exposed vaccinees are limited because only six or seven AZD1222 recipients were SARS-CoV-2 seropositive at baseline. Epitopes outside the regions mutated in the B.1.351 and B.1.1.7 variants were reportedly recognized by nearly half of the unique spike-specific TCRs. Spike-specific TCR breadth and depth rose significantly after two AZD1222 doses compared with day 0 and with MenACWY recipients. In the small 56-69-year group, the increase in depth fell short of significance, most likely because of low power.

Per the publication, the time point label means: sample from adult after SARS-CoV-2 infection, after symptom onset. Two convalescent COVID-19 patients, sampled after symptom onset from adults with prior SARS-CoV-2 infection, were also TCR-sequenced for comparison. At the junction V is shortened by 1 base and J by 8 bases; bases outside the gene matches: 6. Inclusive of the bounding cysteine and phenylalanine, the CDR3 is 15 residues long. The CDR3 DNA has 45 bases and is translated from base 1. In the germline V gene (reference sequence), CDR1 corresponds to PRHDT and CDR2 to FYEKMQ. The CDR3 regions of human TCRbeta chains were analyzed by immunosequencing. As for the authors' bioinformatics: TCRs in the repertoires were compared against a reference library of SARS-CoV-2-specific TCRs that had been generated with the MIRA antigen-specificity platform. Breadth was defined as the fraction of unique TCRs that were SARS-CoV-2-associated. Depth was defined as the fraction of total T cells that were SARS-CoV-2-associated. Using the MIRA data, every spike-specific TCR was mapped to the spike region that the TCR reacted to and assigned to either a CD4 or a CD8 class. Log10-transformed breadth and depth values were compared by one-way ANOVA with Sidak's multiple comparisons tests. Here the immuneACCESS table is served through TCRdb, limited to in-frame sequences with V and J called. Missing clones are a known gap in these copies; in checked studies unresolved V genes cover under half, and the rest lacks a known reason. The D gene and trimming were derived from the DNA, and the V and J assignments and clone size from that table. The sample profile shows about 140,000 clones; 90% to 95% of them were found once. The ten largest account for more than 10% of the sample.

To note about this clone: Its antigen target is currently unknown. Base qualities are not at hand, and no much larger clone is one base apart.

The chain uses TRBV13 and TRBJ1-2, with 11 central nucleotides matching TRBD1. This receptor was taken from an adult who had recovered from COVID-19. This specimen consisted of peripheral blood, obtained after recovery from COVID-19. The CDR3 region has the sequence CASSLADRGRYGYTF. In nucleotides, the sequence is TGTGCCAGCAGCTTAGCGGACAGGGGGCGATACGGCTACACCTTC.